This T cell receptor (beta chain) comes out of a study of CD8 T cells in Susac syndrome. Study-level information: At the time their blood was drawn, patients with Susac syndrome were either therapy-naive, on corticosteroids (with some of them also receiving intravenous immunoglobulin), or on intravenous immunoglobulin alone.

Points from the study as a whole: In Susac patients, clonal expansion was not detected in CD4+ cells.

Sequencing of TCR beta, carried out with a high-throughput approach, was applied to CD8+ and CD4+ T cells from the blood. This clonotype came up once. What it recognizes is unknown. Germline CDR1 is ENHRY and CDR2 is SYGVKD. The V gene lost 0 bases and the J gene lost 4 bases, with 6 bases spanning the gap. The CDR3 extends over 13 amino acids. With random hexamers, reverse transcription was performed on about 0.5 to 1 ug of RNA. Across 54 Vbeta and 13 Jbeta, TCR beta CDR3 was amplified with immunoSEQ multiplex PCR. A single record per CDR3 protein comes from TCRdb applying MiXCR to the immunoSEQ multiplex PCR reads. This table holds about 180,000 distinct CDR3 sequences, about 95% found once.

The TCR originated in a human donor with Susac syndrome. The sequenced sample consisted of CD4+ T cells from PBMCs. The rearrangement uses TRBV10-3 and TRBJ1-2; the D is unclear. The CDR3 DNA is TGTGCCATCAGTGAGTCCACCTCCTATGGCTACACCTTC. Translating it yields CAISESTSYGYTF.